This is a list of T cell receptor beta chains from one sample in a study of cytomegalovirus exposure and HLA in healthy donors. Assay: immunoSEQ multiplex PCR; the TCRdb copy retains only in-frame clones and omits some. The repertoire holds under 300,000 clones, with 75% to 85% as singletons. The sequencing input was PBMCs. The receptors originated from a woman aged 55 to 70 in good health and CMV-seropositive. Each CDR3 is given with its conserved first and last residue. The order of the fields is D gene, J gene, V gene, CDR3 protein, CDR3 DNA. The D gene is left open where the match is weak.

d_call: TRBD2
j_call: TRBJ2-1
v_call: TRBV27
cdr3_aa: CASYSLTSFNEQFF
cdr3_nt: TGTGCCAGCTATTCTCTGACTAGCTTCAATGAGCAGTTCTTC

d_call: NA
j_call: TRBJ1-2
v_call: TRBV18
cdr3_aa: CASSQQGDYGYTF
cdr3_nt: TGTGCCAGCTCACAACAGGGAGACTATGGCTACACCTTC

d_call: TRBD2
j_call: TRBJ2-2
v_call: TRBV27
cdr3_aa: CASSFNRGRSTGELFF
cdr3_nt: TGTGCCAGCAGTTTCAATCGCGGGAGGTCTACCGGGGAGCTGTTTTTT

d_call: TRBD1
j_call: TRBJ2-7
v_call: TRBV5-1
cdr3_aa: CASSLEQGAPYEQYF
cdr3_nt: TGCGCCAGCAGCTTGGAACAGGGGGCTCCCTACGAGCAGTACTTC

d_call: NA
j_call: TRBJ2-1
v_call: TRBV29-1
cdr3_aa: CSVLVPPEQFF
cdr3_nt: TGCAGCGTTCTAGTCCCGCCGGAGCAGTTCTTC

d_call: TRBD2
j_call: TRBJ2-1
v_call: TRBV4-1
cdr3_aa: CASSQGSAGGFYNEQFF
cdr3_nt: TGCGCCAGCAGCCAAGGGTCGGCGGGAGGATTCTACAATGAGCAGTTCTTC

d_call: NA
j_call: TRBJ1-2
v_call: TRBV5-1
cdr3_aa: CASSSGSFYGYTF
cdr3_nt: TGCGCCAGCAGCTCGGGGTCGTTCTATGGCTACACCTTC

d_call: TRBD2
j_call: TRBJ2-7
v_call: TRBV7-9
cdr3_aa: CSSSLWRLAGSYEQYF
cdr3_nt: TGTTCCAGCAGCTTATGGCGTTTAGCGGGGTCGTACGAGCAGTACTTC

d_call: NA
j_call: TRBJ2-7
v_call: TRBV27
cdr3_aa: CASSLWAGSYEQYF
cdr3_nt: TGTGCCAGCAGTTTATGGGCAGGGTCCTACGAGCAGTACTTC

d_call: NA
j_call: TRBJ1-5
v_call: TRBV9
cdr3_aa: CASSVVAGQPQHF
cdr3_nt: TGTGCCAGCAGCGTAGTTGCGGGTCAGCCCCAGCATTTT

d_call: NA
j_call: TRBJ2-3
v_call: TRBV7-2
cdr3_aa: CASSLFGGITDTQYF
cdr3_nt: TGTGCCAGCAGCTTATTCGGCGGGATAACAGATACGCAGTATTTT

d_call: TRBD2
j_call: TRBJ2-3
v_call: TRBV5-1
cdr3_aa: CASSLDMGLAGEDTQYF
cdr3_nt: TGCGCCAGCAGCTTGGACATGGGTCTAGCGGGAGAAGATACGCAGTATTTT

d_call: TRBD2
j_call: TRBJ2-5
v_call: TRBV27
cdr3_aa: CASRPLGLAGPLQETQYF
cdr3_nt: TGTGCCAGCAGACCCCTGGGACTAGCGGGGCCACTCCAAGAGACCCAGTACTTC

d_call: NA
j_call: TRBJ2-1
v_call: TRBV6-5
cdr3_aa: CASTETSYNEQFF
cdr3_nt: TGTGCCAGCACAGAGACTTCCTACAATGAGCAGTTCTTC

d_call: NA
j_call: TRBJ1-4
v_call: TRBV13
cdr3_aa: CASSLDRINEKLFF
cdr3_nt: TGTGCCAGCAGCTTAGACAGGATTAATGAAAAACTGTTTTTT

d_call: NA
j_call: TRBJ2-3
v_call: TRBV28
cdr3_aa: CASSLLRKDTDTQYF
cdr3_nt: TGTGCCAGCAGTTTACTCAGGAAAGACACAGATACGCAGTATTTT